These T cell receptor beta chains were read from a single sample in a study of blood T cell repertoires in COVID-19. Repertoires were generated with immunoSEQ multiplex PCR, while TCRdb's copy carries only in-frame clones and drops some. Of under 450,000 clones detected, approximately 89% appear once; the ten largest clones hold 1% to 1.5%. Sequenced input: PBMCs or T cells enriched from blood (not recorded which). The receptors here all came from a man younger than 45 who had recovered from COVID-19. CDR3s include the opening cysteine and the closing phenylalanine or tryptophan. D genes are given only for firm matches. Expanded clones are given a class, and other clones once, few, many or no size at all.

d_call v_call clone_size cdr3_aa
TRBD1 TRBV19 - CATQIQGAGAEAFF
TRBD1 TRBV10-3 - CAISESHRGKQFF
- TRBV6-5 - CASSSPRTVANEQFF
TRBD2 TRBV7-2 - CASSLTSGGGNEQFF
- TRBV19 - CASSVEQGNTIYF
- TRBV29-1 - CSVGTLGLTGGYEQYF
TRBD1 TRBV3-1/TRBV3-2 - CASSPGQCNEKLFF
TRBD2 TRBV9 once CASSTRAGGPYNEQFF
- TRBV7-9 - CASSLETSGRKF
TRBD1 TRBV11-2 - CASSSPRTGGSEAFF
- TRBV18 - CASSPGAGDYGYTF
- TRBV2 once CAILGRVNEKLFF
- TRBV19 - CASNPSQGRGGQPQHF
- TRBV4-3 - CASSQGLDGRQPQHF
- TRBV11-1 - CASSPGRADGYTF
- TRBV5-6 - CASSLVAPPETQYF
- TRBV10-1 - CASSGGTGWNTEAFF
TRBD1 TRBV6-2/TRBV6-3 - CASSPNRGDEQYF
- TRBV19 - CASQGLDASPLHF
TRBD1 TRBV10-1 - CASRTGAYEQYF
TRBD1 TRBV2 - CASRQGAAPQHF
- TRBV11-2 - CASSSGGSSGNTIYF
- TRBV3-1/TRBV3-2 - CASSPSALDKNTEAFF
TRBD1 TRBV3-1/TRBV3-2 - CASSQVGQGVGELFF
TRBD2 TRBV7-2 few CASSYLLAALYNEQFF
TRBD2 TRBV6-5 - CASSKRLANEQFF
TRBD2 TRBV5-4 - CASSLPTSGGAREQFF
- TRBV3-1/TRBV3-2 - CASSLTASNQPQHF
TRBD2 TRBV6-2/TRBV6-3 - CASSKRTSGTDTQYF
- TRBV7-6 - CASSPHPSGNTGELFF
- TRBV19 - CASSPRDRPYEQYF
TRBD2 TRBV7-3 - CASSLSGGADEQFF
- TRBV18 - CASSRLGSSYEQYF
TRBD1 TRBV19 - CASSPPGGQGHGYTF
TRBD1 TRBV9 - CASSPGQGVYFSTDTQYF
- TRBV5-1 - CASSLTGYQETQYF
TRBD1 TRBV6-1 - CASSEAGQGTYEQYF
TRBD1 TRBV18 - CASSPFQGGSNTGELFF
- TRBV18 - CASSPTTGYYGYTF
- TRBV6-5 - CASSYMTGTTAEAFF
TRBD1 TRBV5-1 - CASSPQDRGPDNEKLFF
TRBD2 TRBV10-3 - CAISESAGGTDTQYF
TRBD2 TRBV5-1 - CASSASGTTDTQYF
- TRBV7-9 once CASSSPGGNNQPQHF
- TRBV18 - CASLLSRQNTEAFF